This T cell receptor beta chain derives from a study of PD-1 blockade in classical Hodgkin lymphoma. About the research overall: Each patient was given nivolumab 3 mg/kg through a vein every 2 weeks. General observations from the study: Reports indicated that newly diagnosed patients had lower baseline TCR diversity than healthy donors did.

Germline loops: CDR1 MNHEY, CDR2 SMNVEV (reference sequence). V shed 1 base and J shed 5 bases, with 18 bases lying between them. The CDR3 contains 16 residues. The repertoire was sequenced with immunoSEQ multiplex PCR; TCRdb's copy has only in-frame clones and lacks some. The table shows roughly 50,000 clones, with roughly 75% occurring only once. Every one of the patients relapsed after autologous stem cell transplantation (brentuximab vedotin exposure was variable). On this clone: Its antigen is unidentified.

The source of this sequence is a human donor with classical Hodgkin lymphoma. Sequencing used peripheral blood mononuclear cells (PBMCs), obtained before the second cycle of nivolumab. V is TRBV27 and J is TRBJ2-7; D remains unclear. The CDR3 reads CASSLWGGLTPHEQYF. The CDR3 DNA reads as TGTGCCAGCAGTTTATGGGGTGGGCTAACCCCCCACGAGCAGTACTTC.